The next 27 T cell receptor beta chains were all read from a single sample in a study of Graves' ophthalmopathy and Graves' hyperthyroidism. CDR3 regions of TCR beta were amplified from RNA transcripts. First-round RT-PCR with HTBI primers preceded a second-round multiplex PCR. TCRdb fed the multiplex PCR reads into MiXCR, producing one record per CDR3 protein. The sample contains about 400,000 distinct CDR3 sequences, 15% of which appear only once. Sequenced: peripheral blood. These receptors originate from a woman aged 18-29 years with stable Graves' hyperthyroidism.

This clonotype was counted only a few times. The gene calls are TRBV7-9 and TRBJ2-2, with a tentative D call TRBD2 (6 bases). The CDR3 consists of 13 residues. V lost 3 bases, J lost 6 bases, and 8 bases lay in between. The V gene's germline CDR1 is SEHNR and CDR2 FQNEAQ (reference sequence). This chain's CDR3 is CASSFGEAGELFF. The DNA of the CDR3 is TGTGCCAGCAGCTTTGGGGAGGCCGGGGAGCTGTTTTTT. The entire variable domain, with the rest obtained from reference TRBV7-9 and TRBJ2-2, is as follows: DTGVSQNPRHKITKRGQNVTFRCDPISEHNRLYWYRQTLGQGPEFLTYFQNEAQLEKSRLLSDRFSAERPKGSFSTLEIQRTEQGDSAMYLCASSFGEAGELFFGEGSRLTVL.

The table lists this clonotype with many counts. The chain carries TRBV29-1 and TRBJ2-7; D could derive from TRBD1 or TRBD2 (5 bases each). Germline V gene lookup returns CDR1 SQVTM and CDR2 ANQGSEA. The CDR3 is 14 residues long. V was pared by 4 bases and J by 2 bases, with 15 bases between. The CDR3 is CSVVVGTEPYEQYF. The CDR3 DNA reads as TGCAGCGTTGTCGTAGGGACGGAGCCCTACGAGCAGTACTTC.

The chain links TRBV7-2 to TRBJ1-5, with TRBD1 matching over 7 bases. Germline CDR1 and CDR2: SGHTA and FQGNSA. V trimming: 0 bases; J trimming: 0 bases; junction bases outside the gene matches: 2. The CDR3 covers 16 residues. CDR3 loop: CASSLAGTASNQPQHF. CDR3 DNA sequence: TGTGCCAGCAGCTTAGCCGGGACAGCTAGCAATCAGCCCCAGCATTTT.

This clonotype was detected many times. The chain recombines TRBV20-1 with TRBJ1-2; TRBD1 matches 7 bases. The CDR3 spans 10 residues. CDR1 DFQATT and CDR2 SNEGSKA come from the germline V gene (reference sequence). The V gene end was trimmed by 6 bases and the J gene end by 8 bases; junction bases not matched to a gene: 3. The CDR3 coding sequence is TGCAGTGCGGGACAGTCCGGCTACACCTTC. Amino acids: CSAGQSGYTF.

This clonotype was recorded at least ten times. V gene TRBV12-3 or TRBV12-4 combines with J gene TRBJ1-5; D unclear. This CDR3 has 16 residues. Trimming removed 5 bases at V and 0 bases at J, with 14 bases between. CDR3 nucleotide sequence: TGTGCCAGCAGTCCCGACAAACAATATAGCAATCAGCCCCAGCATTTT. This translates into CASSPDKQYSNQPQHF.

Concerning this clonotype itself: Germline is not matched at one junction end, which may reflect a read error. The chain couples TRBV5-1 to TRBJ2-4; D tentatively reads TRBD1 or TRBD2 (6 bases each). Germline CDR1 SGHRS, CDR2 YFSETQ. The CDR3 length is 16 residues. The CDR3 protein is CASRGGLEGTKYIQYF. CDR3 nucleotides: TGCGCCAGCAGAGGGGGACTTGAGGGGACCAAATACATTCAGTACTTC. Looking up the rest from reference TRBV5-1 and TRBJ2-4 gives the full variable domain: KAGVTQTPRYLIKTRGQQVTLSCSPISGHRSVSWYQQTPGQGLQFLFEYFSETQRNKGNFPGRFSGRQFSNSRSEMNVSTLELGDSALYLCASRGGLEGTKYIQYFGAGTRLSVL.

This clonotype was picked up a small number of times. V is TRBV3-1 and J is TRBJ2-2; D unclear. The germline V gene has CDR1 LGHDT and CDR2 YNNKEL (reference sequence). V lost 0 bases and J lost 6, with 2 bases in between. This CDR3 has 12 residues. The CDR3 DNA reads as TGTGCCAGCAGCCAAGAACCCGGGGAGCTGTTTTTT. This encodes CASSQEPGELFF. The full variable domain, rest sourced from reference TRBV3-1 and TRBJ2-2, is DTAVSQTPKYLVTQMGNDKSIKCEQNLGHDTMYWYKQDSKKFLKIMFSYNNKELIINETVPNRFSPKSPDKAHLNLHINSLELGDSAVYFCASSQEPGELFFGEGSRLTVL.

This clonotype was counted many times. The chain is built from TRBV6-1 and TRBJ1-1, with D hard to call. CDR3 length: 14 amino acids. The ends were cut back, 7 bases at V and 0 bases at J, with 12 bases in the middle. Germline values: CDR1 MNHNS, CDR2 SASEGT. The CDR3: CASTLDGLNTEAFF. DNA of the CDR3: TGTGCCAGCACCCTGGACGGATTGAACACTGAAGCTTTCTTT.

Many counts were recorded for this clonotype. V and J are TRBV10-2 and TRBJ2-5; D gene unclear. In germline, CDR1 is WSHSY, CDR2 SAAADI. The CDR3 consists of 12 residues. V lost 2 bases, J lost 6 bases, and 7 bases lay in between. The CDR3 loop reads CASSEIRQTQYF. DNA for the CDR3: TGCGCCAGCAGTGAGATTAGACAGACCCAGTACTTC.

This clonotype was counted many times. The rearrangement uses TRBV7-2 and TRBJ2-7, with D maybe TRBD1 (6 bases). Germline CDR1 is SGHTA and CDR2 is FQGNSA. The CDR3 is 15 residues long. The V and J ends lost 9 bases and 0 bases respectively, with 18 bases between them. CDR3 protein: CASSLLRGTSYEQYF. In DNA form, the CDR3 reads TGTGCCAGTTCCCTCCTCAGGGGTACCTCCTACGAGCAGTACTTC.

The table lists this clonotype with a few counts. The chain combines TRBV6-1 with TRBJ1-5; a possible D gene is TRBD1 (5 bases). V was pared by 4 bases and J by 6 bases, with 16 bases between. From germline, CDR1 is MNHNS and CDR2 SASEGT. CDR3 length: 15 amino acids. The chain's CDR3 is CASSGGLGGVQPQHF. The CDR3 nucleotides are TGTGCCAGCAGTGGAGGGTTGGGGGGTGTTCAGCCCCAGCATTTT.

Ten or more counts support this clonotype. The chain combines TRBV5-1 with TRBJ2-7, with D possibly being TRBD1 (6 bases). Deletions cut 4 bases from V and 5 bases from J, with 19 bases between. This CDR3 is built from 15 residues. Germline CDR1 reads SGHRS; CDR2 reads YFSETQ. CDR3 sequence reads: CASSPWTADGNEQYF. CDR3 coding DNA: TGCGCCAGCAGCCCGTGGACAGCCGATGGAAACGAGCAGTACTTC.

Many counts were recorded for this clonotype. The rearrangement links TRBV19 to TRBJ1-1; 8 bases map to TRBD1. The V gene end was trimmed by 4 bases and the J gene end by 1 base; junction bases not matched to a gene: 5. The CDR3 is made up of 15 amino acids. Germline CDR1 and CDR2: LNHDA and SQIVND (reference sequence). CDR3 sequence: CASSTGTGTNTEAFF. The CDR3 coding sequence is TGTGCCAGTAGTACCGGGACAGGTACGAACACTGAAGCTTTCTTT.

The table lists this clonotype with many counts. The V gene is TRBV27, the J gene TRBJ1-5; D call uncertain. The CDR3 sequence is 15 residues long. V lost 3 bases and J lost 3, with 12 bases in between. The germline V gene encodes CDR1 MNHEY and CDR2 SMNVEV (reference sequence). As DNA, the CDR3 is TGTGCCAGCAGTTTCGCGCGCGGCCCCAATCAGCCCCAGCATTTT. The encoded protein is CASSFARGPNQPQHF.

This clonotype was detected ten times or more. The chain uses TRBV6-1 and TRBJ2-5; perhaps TRBD2 as D (5 bases). The CDR3 totals 13 residues. The germline V gene encodes CDR1 MNHNS and CDR2 SASEGT. The ends were cut back, 0 bases at V and 6 bases at J, with 8 bases in the middle. Here the CDR3 DNA reads TGTGCCAGCAGTGAAGCGCGAGGGAAGACCCAGTACTTC. Protein sequence: CASSEARGKTQYF.

This clonotype was seen ten or more times. This chain uses TRBV12-3 or TRBV12-4 with TRBJ1-5; 10 bases align to TRBD1. The CDR3 loop spans 15 amino acids. Trimming removed 6 bases from V and 2 bases from J; junction bases left unmatched: 4. This CDR3 is CASRPGTGGNQPQHF. CDR3 nucleotides: TGTGCCAGCAGGCCCGGGACAGGGGGCAATCAGCCCCAGCATTTT.

The V and J genes are TRBV6-1 and TRBJ2-7; D assignment may be TRBD1 or TRBD2 (6 bases each). The CDR3 is made up of 15 amino acids. V was pared by 6 bases and J by 0 bases, with 15 bases between. CDR1 is MNHNS, CDR2 SASEGT, per germline. This CDR3 is CASSASGGGSYEQYF. CDR3 nucleotides: TGTGCCAGCAGCGCCTCTGGAGGGGGCTCCTACGAGCAGTACTTC.

The chain is built from TRBV2 and TRBJ2-5; D remains ambiguous. Germline values: CDR1 SNHLY, CDR2 FYNNEI. V lost 8 bases to trimming and J lost 5 bases, with 3 bases between them. The CDR3 loop spans 9 amino acids. In DNA form, the CDR3 reads TGTGCCAGCTCTGAGACCCAGTACTTC. Encoded protein: CASSETQYF.

This clonotype showed up just a few times. V gene TRBV19 combines with J gene TRBJ1-1; TRBD1 matches 7 bases. This CDR3 has 15 residues. Trimming took 6 bases from V and 5 from J; bases not matched to a gene: 12. Germline CDR1 is LNHDA and CDR2 is SQIVND (reference sequence). CDR3 DNA sequence: TGTGCCAGTAGCCCCCTCCGGGACAGCAGGACTGAAGCTTTCTTT. It is translated as CASSPLRDSRTEAFF.

The chain uses TRBV5-5 and TRBJ2-2, with no clear D. Germline assignment: CDR1 SGHKS and CDR2 YYEKEE (reference sequence). Trimming removed 0 bases from V and 8 bases from J, with 11 bases in between. This CDR3 region has 14 residues. The CDR3 bases are TGTGCCAGCAGCTTGGACTTGGGCCCAGGGGAGCTGTTTTTT. Translation: CASSLDLGPGELFF.

This clonotype showed up many times. This chain connects TRBV12-3 or TRBV12-4 to TRBJ2-3; 9 nucleotides agree with TRBD1. The CDR3 extends over 15 amino acids. V was pared by 7 bases and J by 4 bases, with 9 bases of the junction left unmatched. The CDR3 loop reads CASKPDRGWSDTQYF. The CDR3, as DNA: TGTGCCAGCAAGCCGGACAGGGGATGGTCAGATACGCAGTATTTT.

The sample holds a few counts of this clonotype. The chain is built from TRBV27 and TRBJ2-2; 8 positions agree with TRBD1. The V and J ends lost 5 bases and 6 bases, in that order; junction bases with no gene match: 11. There are 16 residues in the CDR3. CDR1 is MNHEY and CDR2 is SMNVEV in the germline V gene (reference sequence). CDR3 amino acids: CASSLGQGGVSGELFF. Written as DNA, the CDR3 is TGTGCCAGCAGTCTCGGACAGGGCGGAGTCTCCGGGGAGCTGTTTTTT.

This clonotype was counted ten times or more. This chain uses TRBV27 with TRBJ1-2; 8 bases map to TRBD1. Germline V gives CDR1 MNHEY, CDR2 SMNVEV (reference sequence). The CDR3 has 12 residues. The junction had 6 bases not matched to a gene; V was cut back by 8 bases and J by 7 bases. DNA of the CDR3: TGTGCCAGCCGCAGTACAGGGGGTGGCTACACCTTC. Translation: CASRSTGGGYTF.

This clonotype has a count of ten or more. The chain links TRBV19 to TRBJ2-5; TRBD1 matches at 10 bases. This CDR3 is 17 amino acids long. V lost 3 bases, J lost 5 bases, and 12 bases stayed unmatched. CDR1 LNHDA and CDR2 SQIVND come from the germline V gene (reference sequence). This CDR3 reads CASSIWGGQGGTETQYF. The CDR3 DNA sequence: TGTGCCAGTAGTATTTGGGGTGGACAGGGGGGGACGGAGACCCAGTACTTC.

This clonotype turned up a few times. V gene TRBV30 combines with J gene TRBJ2-7, with 10 bases aligning to TRBD1. In germline, CDR1 is GTSNPN, CDR2 SVGIG (reference sequence). The V and J ends lost 7 bases and 4 bases, in that order; junction bases with no gene match: 7. This CDR3 comprises 13 residues. As DNA, the CDR3 is TGTGCCTTCATGAGGACAGGGGGGTACGAGCAGTACTTC. Amino acids: CAFMRTGGYEQYF.

This clonotype came up many times. The V gene is TRBV6-4, the J gene TRBJ2-7, with TRBD1 identical over 10 bases. Germline CDR1 is MRHNA and CDR2 is SNTAGT. The CDR3 loop spans 14 amino acids. The J segment lost 4 bases and the V segment lost 6 bases, leaving 6 bases of the junction unmatched. CDR3 loop: CASRRDRGGYEQYF. CDR3 sequence (DNA): TGTGCCAGCAGACGGGACAGGGGAGGGTACGAGCAGTACTTC.

In this sample, this clonotype turned up many times. V and J are TRBV20-1 and TRBJ1-2; weak D call: TRBD1 (6 bases). V was pared by 6 bases and J by 6 bases, with 20 bases between. CDR3 size: 14 residues. Germline V gives CDR1 DFQATT, CDR2 SNEGSKA (reference sequence). The CDR3 reads CSALNRESRDGYTF. CDR3 DNA sequence: TGCAGTGCGTTAAACAGGGAATCTAGGGATGGCTACACCTTC.